This T cell receptor beta chain was identified during a study of cytomegalovirus exposure and HLA in healthy donors. Profiling relied on immunoSEQ multiplex PCR, and the TCRdb table lists in-frame clones only, not all of them. Among 90,000 to 150,000 clones listed, about 82% were seen once. The V and J ends lost 10 bases and 1 base respectively, with 12 bases between them. Germline lookup yields CDR1 MNHEY and CDR2 SVGAGI. The CDR3 is 13 amino acids. Study-level results: Reported performance of the classifier showed diagnosis of cytomegalovirus status with high specificity and sensitivity.

To note about this clone: The antigen remains undetermined.

This receptor was identified in a man aged 18 to 30 in good health and CMV-seronegative. The sequenced sample consisted of PBMCs. This chain connects TRBV6-5 to TRBJ2-3; the D gene is possibly TRBD2 (6 bases). The CDR3 sequence is CATEPGGTDTQYF. The DNA of the CDR3 is TGTGCCACCGAGCCGGGGGGCACAGATACGCAGTATTTT.